The 2 T cell receptor beta chains listed next were all sequenced from one sample in a study of shared clonotypes between healthy human individuals. Produced via immunoSEQ multiplex PCR; TCRdb's table is partial and in-frame only. The data hold millions of clones, with over 85% observed a single time. Sequencing was done on a sample of naive CD4+ T cells from PBMCs. The subset denotes: CD45RA+ positively selected. Every receptor here comes from a man aged 18 to 35 in good health. Some clones in this sample may be carry-over from other donors' samples.

The chain has TRBV7-9 and TRBJ1-1, with 8 bases identical to TRBD1. Looked up from germline, CDR1 is SEHNR and CDR2 is FQNEAQ (reference sequence). The CDR3 is 17 amino acids. The junction had 6 bases not matched to a gene; V was cut back by 0 bases and J by 0 bases. CDR3 loop: CASSLAIRTGMNTEAFF. The CDR3 DNA reads TGTGCCAGCAGCTTAGCGATTAGGACAGGGATGAACACTGAAGCTTTCTTT.

This chain connects TRBV19 to TRBJ2-7, with D unclear. The germline CDR1 and CDR2 sequences are LNHDA and SQIVND (reference sequence). This CDR3 has 15 residues. The V and J ends lost 3 bases and 5 bases respectively, with 17 bases between them. The chain's CDR3 is CASSITSRESHEQYF. Here the CDR3 DNA reads TGTGCCAGTAGTATTACCTCTAGAGAGTCCCACGAGCAGTACTTC. The whole variable domain, filled in from reference TRBV19 and TRBJ2-7, reads DGGITQSPKYLFRKEGQNVTLSCEQNLNHDAMYWYRQDPGQGLRLIYYSQIVNDFQKGDIAEGYSVSREKKESFPLTVTSAQKNPTAFYLCASSITSRESHEQYFGPGTRLTVT.